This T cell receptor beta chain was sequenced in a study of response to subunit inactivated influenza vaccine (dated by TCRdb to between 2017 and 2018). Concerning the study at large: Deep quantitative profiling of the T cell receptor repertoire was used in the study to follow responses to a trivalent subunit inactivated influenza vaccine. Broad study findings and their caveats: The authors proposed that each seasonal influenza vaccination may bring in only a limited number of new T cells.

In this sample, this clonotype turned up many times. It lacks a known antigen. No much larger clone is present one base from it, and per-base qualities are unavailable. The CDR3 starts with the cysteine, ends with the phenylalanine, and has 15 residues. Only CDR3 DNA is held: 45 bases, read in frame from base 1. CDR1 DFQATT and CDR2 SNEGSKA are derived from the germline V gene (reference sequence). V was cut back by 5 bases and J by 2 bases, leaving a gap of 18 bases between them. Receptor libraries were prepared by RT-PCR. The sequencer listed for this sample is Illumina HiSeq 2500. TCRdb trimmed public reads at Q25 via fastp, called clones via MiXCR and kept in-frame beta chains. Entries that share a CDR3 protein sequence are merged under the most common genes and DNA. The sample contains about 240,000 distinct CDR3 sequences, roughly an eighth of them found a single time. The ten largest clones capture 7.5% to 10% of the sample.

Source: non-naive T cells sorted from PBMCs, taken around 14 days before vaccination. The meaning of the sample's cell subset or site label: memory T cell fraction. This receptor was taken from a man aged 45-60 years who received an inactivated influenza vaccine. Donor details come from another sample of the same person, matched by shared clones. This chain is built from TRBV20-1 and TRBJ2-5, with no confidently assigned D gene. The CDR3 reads CSAVRPDGKQETQYF. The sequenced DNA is TGCAGTGCTGTTCGCCCAGACGGAAAACAAGAGACCCAGTACTTC.